The 9 T cell receptor beta chains listed next were all sequenced from one sample in a study of blood T cell repertoires in COVID-19. Produced via immunoSEQ multiplex PCR; TCRdb's table is partial and in-frame only. The sample has about 190,000 clones; about 78% are singletons. Sample: PBMCs or T cells enriched from blood (not recorded which). The receptor source for this set is a woman between 50 and 59 years old who had recovered from COVID-19.

V is TRBV19 and J is TRBJ1-1; TRBD1 aligns across 10 bases. Germline lookup yields CDR1 LNHDA and CDR2 SQIVND (reference sequence). The length of the CDR3 is 15 residues. V lost 8 bases and J lost 1; bases outside the gene matches: 7. The CDR3 DNA follows: TGTGCCAGTGCGGACAGGGGGTCGGCGAACACTGAAGCTTTCTTT. This codes for CASADRGSANTEAFF.

J is TRBJ2-1 and V is TRBV20-1; 12 nucleotides match TRBD2. J lost 2 bases, V lost 3 bases, and 5 bases had no gene match. CDR3 size: 16 residues. Germline V CDR1 and CDR2: DFQATT, SNEGSKA (reference sequence). In nucleotides, the CDR3 is TGCAGTGCTAGTGCGAGGACTAGCGGGACCTACAATGAGCAGTTCTTC. Protein: CSASARTSGTYNEQFF.

This chain links TRBV7-3 with TRBJ2-3; 9 bases agree with TRBD1. Unmatched junction bases numbered 11, after V lost 5 bases and J lost 8 bases. CDR3 size: 15 residues. Germline CDR1 is SGHTA and CDR2 is FQGTGA. CDR3 in amino acids: CASSPSSTGGRTQYF. In DNA, the CDR3 is TGTGCCAGCAGCCCCTCCTCCACAGGGGGCCGTACGCAGTATTTT.

In this sample, this clone turned up a few times. The chain links TRBV27 to TRBJ2-7; D is perhaps TRBD1 (6 bases). CDR3 size: 14 residues. The V end was cut by 4 bases, the J end by 3 bases, with 13 bases between. The germline CDR1 and CDR2 sequences are MNHEY and SMNVEV (reference sequence). The CDR3, as DNA: TGTGCCAGCAGTTACTCGACAGGATTCTACGAGCAGTACTTC. Translating it yields CASSYSTGFYEQYF.

The V call is TRBV28, the J call TRBJ2-3; 8 bases match TRBD2. CDR3 length: 17 residues. CDR1 MDHEN and CDR2 SYDVKM come from the germline V gene. V shed 6 bases, J shed 0 bases, and the junction held 11 bases outside the gene matches. This chain's CDR3 is CASSIGGGWGSTDTQYF. In DNA form, the CDR3 reads TGTGCCAGCAGCATCGGGGGGGGATGGGGTAGCACAGATACGCAGTATTTT.

This clone occurred a few times. CDR3 in amino acids: CAWGGAEAGRHRYGYTF. The CDR3 DNA sequence: TGTGCCTGGGGAGGAGCGGAGGCCGGGAGACACCGATATGGCTACACCTTC. V gene TRBV30 combines with J gene TRBJ1-2; no reliable D call. The CDR3 has 17 amino acids. Trimming pared 5 bases from V and 5 bases from J, leaving 27 bases between. Per the germline V gene, CDR1 is GTSNPN and CDR2 is SVGIG (reference sequence).

The chain carries TRBV29-1 and TRBJ2-1, with a possible D match to TRBD1 (6 bases). The V gene lost 2 bases and the J gene lost 4 bases, with 9 bases spanning the gap. The CDR3 sequence is 13 residues long. Germline V gives CDR1 SQVTM, CDR2 ANQGSEA. CDR3 in amino acids: CSVEKDSYNEQFF. The CDR3 nucleotides are TGCAGCGTTGAAAAGGACAGTTACAATGAGCAGTTCTTC.

The chain employs TRBV10-3 and TRBJ1-5; TRBD1 aligns across 9 bases. The germline gives CDR1 ENHRY, CDR2 SYGVKD. The CDR3 covers 15 residues. J was trimmed by 1 base and V by 5 bases; bases with no gene match: 3. Here the CDR3 reads CAISLGTGSNQPQHF. Here the CDR3 DNA reads TGTGCCATCAGTTTAGGGACAGGGAGCAATCAGCCCCAGCATTTT.

The chain links TRBV12-3 or TRBV12-4 to TRBJ2-5; 7 nucleotides line up with TRBD1. Losses at the gene ends were 6 bases for V and 5 bases for J; bases not matched to a gene: 3. The length of the CDR3 is 12 residues. The CDR3 region has the DNA TGTGCCAGCAGACCGACAGGGGAGACCCAGTACTTC. Translation gives CASRPTGETQYF.